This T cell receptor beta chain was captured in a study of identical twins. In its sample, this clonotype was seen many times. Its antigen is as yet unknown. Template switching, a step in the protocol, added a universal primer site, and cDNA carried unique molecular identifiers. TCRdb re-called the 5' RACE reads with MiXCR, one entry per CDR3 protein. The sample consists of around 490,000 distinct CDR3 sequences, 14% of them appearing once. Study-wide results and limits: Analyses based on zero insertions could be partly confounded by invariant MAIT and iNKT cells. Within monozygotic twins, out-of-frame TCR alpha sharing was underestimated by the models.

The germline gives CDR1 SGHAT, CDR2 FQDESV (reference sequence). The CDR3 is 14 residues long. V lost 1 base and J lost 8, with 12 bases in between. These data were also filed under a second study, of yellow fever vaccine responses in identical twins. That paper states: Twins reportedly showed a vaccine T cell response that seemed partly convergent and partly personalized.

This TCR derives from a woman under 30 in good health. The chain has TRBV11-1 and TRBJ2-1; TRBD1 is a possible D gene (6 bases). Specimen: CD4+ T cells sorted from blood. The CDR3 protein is CASSLGQGLDEQFF. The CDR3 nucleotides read TGTGCCAGCAGCTTAGGGCAGGGGTTAGATGAGCAGTTCTTC.